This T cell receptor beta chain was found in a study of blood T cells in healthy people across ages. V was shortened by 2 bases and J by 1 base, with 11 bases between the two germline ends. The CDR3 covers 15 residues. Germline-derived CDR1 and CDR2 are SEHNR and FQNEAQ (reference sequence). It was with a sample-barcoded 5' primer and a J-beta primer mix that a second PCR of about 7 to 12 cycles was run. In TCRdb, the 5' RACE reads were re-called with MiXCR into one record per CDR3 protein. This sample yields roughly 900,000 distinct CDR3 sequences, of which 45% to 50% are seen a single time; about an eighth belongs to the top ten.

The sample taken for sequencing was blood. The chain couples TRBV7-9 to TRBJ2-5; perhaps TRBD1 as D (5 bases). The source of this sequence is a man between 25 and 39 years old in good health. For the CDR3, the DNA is TGTGCCAGCAGCTTATACCAGGGTCTCCAAGAGACCCAGTACTTC. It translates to CASSLYQGLQETQYF. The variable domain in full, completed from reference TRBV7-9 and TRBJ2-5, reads DTGVSQNPRHKITKRGQNVTFRCDPISEHNRLYWYRQTLGQGPEFLTYFQNEAQLEKSRLLSDRFSAERPKGSFSTLEIQRTEQGDSAMYLCASSLYQGLQETQYFGPGTRLLVL.